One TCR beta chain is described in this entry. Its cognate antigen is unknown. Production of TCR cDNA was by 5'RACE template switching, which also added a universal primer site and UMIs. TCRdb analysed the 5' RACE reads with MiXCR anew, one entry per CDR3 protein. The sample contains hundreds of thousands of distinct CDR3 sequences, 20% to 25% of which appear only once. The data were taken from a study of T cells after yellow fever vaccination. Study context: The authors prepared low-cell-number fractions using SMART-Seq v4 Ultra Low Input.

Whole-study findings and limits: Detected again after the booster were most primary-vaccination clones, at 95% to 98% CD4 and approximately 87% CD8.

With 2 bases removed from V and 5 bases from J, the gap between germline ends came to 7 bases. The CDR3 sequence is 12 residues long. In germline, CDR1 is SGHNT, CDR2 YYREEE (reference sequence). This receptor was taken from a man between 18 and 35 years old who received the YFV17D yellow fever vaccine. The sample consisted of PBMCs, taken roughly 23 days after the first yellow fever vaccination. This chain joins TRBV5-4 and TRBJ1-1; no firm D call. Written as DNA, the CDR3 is TGTGCCAGCAGCTTTGGATGGACTGAAGCTTTCTTT. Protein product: CASSFGWTEAFF.